The 27 T cell receptor beta chains below all came from one sample that was sequenced in a study of CD8 T cells in ankylosing spondylitis. Whole-study findings and limits: Made up of roughly 8 highly homologous variants, a TCR beta motif appeared characteristic of ankylosing spondylitis blood.

MiXCR was run by TCRdb on the 5' RACE reads, yielding one entry per CDR3 protein. The sample consists of 400,000 or so distinct CDR3 sequences, 25% to 30% of them appearing once. These receptors' targets are unknown. Sequencing was carried out using blood, either unsorted or a sorted T cell fraction (not recorded which). The source is a male donor with ankylosing spondylitis.

This clonotype was seen only a few times. The chain has TRBV20-1 and TRBJ2-1, with 7 positions matching TRBD2. The germline V gene has CDR1 DFQATT and CDR2 SNEGSKA (reference sequence). The CDR3 has 17 residues. V lost 1 base to trimming and J lost 7 bases; unmatched junction nucleotides: 16. The CDR3 DNA sequence: TGCAGTGCTAGAGGAAGCGGGAACACCCGCTGGAGGAATGAGCAGTTCTTC. Translated, it gives CSARGSGNTRWRNEQFF.

Many counts were recorded for this clonotype. The chain employs TRBV3-1 and TRBJ2-7, with TRBD1 as a possible D gene (6 bases). The CDR3 spans 16 residues. CDR1 and CDR2 (germline): LGHDT, YNNKEL (reference sequence). V lost 1 base, J lost 0 bases, and 13 bases lay in between. The CDR3 nucleotides are TGTGCCAGCAGCCAAGTCCCCGACAGGAGCTCCTACGAGCAGTACTTC. It is translated as CASSQVPDRSSYEQYF.

The V and J genes are TRBV10-1 and TRBJ2-2; TRBD1 matches at 9 bases. Germline CDR1 reads WNHNN; CDR2 reads SYGVQD (reference sequence). CDR3 length: 16 residues. Losses at the gene ends were 4 bases for V and 3 bases for J; bases not matched to a gene: 6. The CDR3 DNA reads as TGCGCCAGCAGTGCCCGACAGGGGGAAGACACCGGGGAGCTGTTTTTT. Residues: CASSARQGEDTGELFF.

This clonotype was observed a few times. The V gene is TRBV5-6, the J gene TRBJ2-5, with D possibly TRBD1 on 5 matching bases. V was shortened by 2 bases and J by 7 bases, with 15 bases between the two germline ends. Germline loops: CDR1 SGHDT, CDR2 YYEEEE. This CDR3 region has 14 residues. The CDR3 sequence is CASSLRRLQGTQYF. The CDR3 region has the DNA TGTGCCAGCAGCTTAAGGCGACTTCAGGGGACCCAGTACTTC.

The rearrangement uses TRBV11-2 and TRBJ2-1; TRBD2 matches at 13 bases. The CDR3 length is 17 residues. Looked up from germline, CDR1 is SGHAT and CDR2 is FQNNGV. The trim removed 0 bases at V and 7 bases at J, leaving 6 bases unmatched. The CDR3 nucleotides read TGTGCCAGCAGCTTAGAACTAGCGGGAGGGCCCCGGAATGAGCAGTTCTTC. Its translation is CASSLELAGGPRNEQFF.

V usage is TRBV5-1 and J usage is TRBJ1-5; weak D call: TRBD1 (5 bases). The CDR3 is made up of 15 amino acids. CDR1 and CDR2 (germline): SGHRS, YFSETQ. V was cut by 4 bases and J by 6 bases, with 17 bases left in between. DNA for the CDR3: TGCGCCAGCAGCCCCCAAGGAGGGGAAGTTCAGCCCCAGCATTTT. It translates to CASSPQGGEVQPQHF.

J is TRBJ2-7 and V is TRBV7-2; unclear D gene. This CDR3 comprises 15 residues. Germline V CDR1 and CDR2: SGHTA, FQGNSA. Trimming took off 1 base at V and 3 bases at J, with 13 bases between the two ends. The CDR3 reads CASSLGAVQGYEQYF. The CDR3 region has the DNA TGTGCCAGCAGCTTAGGGGCGGTTCAAGGCTACGAGCAGTACTTC.

The V call is TRBV20-1, the J call TRBJ2-1, with D possibly matching TRBD2 (6 bases). CDR1 DFQATT and CDR2 SNEGSKA come from the germline V gene (reference sequence). The CDR3 is 13 amino acids. With 6 bases removed from V and 4 bases from J, the gap between germline ends came to 13 bases. This chain's CDR3 is CSATPGAYNEQFF. CDR3 sequence (DNA): TGCAGTGCAACCCCGGGAGCTTACAATGAGCAGTTCTTC.

This clonotype appeared a few times. V and J are TRBV20-1 and TRBJ2-3, with 12 bases that match TRBD1. V dropped 5 bases and J dropped 4; count of bases not matched to a gene: 10. CDR1 is DFQATT and CDR2 is SNEGSKA in the germline V gene (reference sequence). There are 16 residues in the CDR3. The CDR3 coding sequence is TGCAGTGCTCTATCCCGGGGACAGGGGGCCTCAGATACGCAGTATTTT. Protein: CSALSRGQGASDTQYF.

This clonotype was observed a few times. The V and J genes are TRBV5-1 and TRBJ1-3, with 7 bases identical to TRBD1. The CDR3 contains 16 residues. The V gene's germline CDR1 is SGHRS and CDR2 YFSETQ. V was pared by 1 base and J by 0 bases, with 4 bases of the junction left unmatched. The CDR3 nucleotides read TGCGCCAGCAGCTTGTCGGGACAGATCTCTGGAAACACCATATATTTT. This codes for CASSLSGQISGNTIYF.

This clonotype was seen a few times. This sequence joins TRBV3-1 and TRBJ2-5; 9 positions agree with TRBD2. With V trimmed by 5 bases and J by 2 bases, 9 bases remained unmatched. Per germline, CDR1 LGHDT and CDR2 YNNKEL (reference sequence). This CDR3 is built from 16 residues. CDR3 region: CASSWGGLAGQETQYF. The CDR3 DNA sequence: TGTGCCAGCAGCTGGGGGGGGCTAGCGGGACAAGAGACCCAGTACTTC.

The chain is built from TRBV20-1 and TRBJ2-1; 11 nucleotides match TRBD2. With V trimmed by 1 base and J by 8 bases, 4 bases remained unmatched. The CDR3 runs to 14 residues. Germline CDR1 DFQATT, CDR2 SNEGSKA (reference sequence). This chain's CDR3 is CSARGLAGRDEQFF. Here the CDR3 DNA reads TGCAGTGCTAGAGGACTAGCGGGACGGGATGAGCAGTTCTTC.

This clonotype was observed a few times. The V and J genes are TRBV6-2 or TRBV6-3 and TRBJ2-6; TRBD2 matches 7 bases. The germline CDR1 and CDR2 sequences are MNHEY and SVGEGT. V lost 7 bases, J lost 1 base, and 4 bases stayed unmatched. This CDR3 has 15 amino acids. As DNA, the CDR3 is TGTGCCAGCACCAGCGGGGTTTCTGGGGCCAACGTCCTGACTTTC. It yields the protein CASTSGVSGANVLTF.

The chain uses TRBV20-1 and TRBJ2-1; 10 bases line up with TRBD1. Trimming at V came to 5 bases and at J to 7 bases, leaving 8 bases not matched to a gene. Per germline, CDR1 DFQATT and CDR2 SNEGSKA (reference sequence). CDR3 length: 14 amino acids. The DNA of the CDR3 is TGCAGTGCTCAGGAGGGGACAGGGGTTAATGAGCAGTTCTTC. Translation: CSAQEGTGVNEQFF.

The chain couples TRBV19 to TRBJ1-6, with TRBD1 as a possible D gene (6 bases). V gave up 8 bases and J gave up 10 bases, with 12 bases separating them. The CDR3 length is 12 residues. Germline V gives CDR1 LNHDA, CDR2 SQIVND (reference sequence). CDR3 DNA sequence: TGTGCCAGTGCCAGGGGAGGATCACCCCTCCACTTT. Its protein product is CASARGGSPLHF. Complete variable domain (other parts from reference TRBV19 and TRBJ1-6): DGGITQSPKYLFRKEGQNVTLSCEQNLNHDAMYWYRQDPGQGLRLIYYSQIVNDFQKGDIAEGYSVSREKKESFPLTVTSAQKNPTAFYLCASARGGSPLHFGNGTRLTVT.

The chain has TRBV29-1 and TRBJ2-1, with D possibly matching TRBD2 (6 bases). The CDR3 has 10 amino acids. V lost 5 bases and J lost 7, with 6 bases in between. Germline assignment: CDR1 SQVTM and CDR2 ANQGSEA. This chain's CDR3 is CSVRGNEQFF. The CDR3 bases are TGCAGCGTTCGGGGGAATGAGCAGTTCTTC.

The chain couples TRBV7-2 to TRBJ1-6; the D is unclear. V dropped 10 bases and J dropped 5 bases, with 15 bases sitting between them. This CDR3 comprises 14 residues. CDR1 and CDR2 (germline): SGHTA, FQGNSA. CDR3 loop: CAIEEGANNSPLHF. The CDR3 nucleotides are TGTGCCATCGAGGAGGGCGCGAATAATTCACCCCTCCACTTT.

CDR3 bases: TGCAGTGCAGAGGTAGGGGGCTCCTACGAGCAGTACTTC. It yields the protein CSAEVGGSYEQYF. V gene TRBV20-1 combines with J gene TRBJ2-7; D is possibly TRBD1 (6 bases). The CDR3 is 13 amino acids. Trimming pared 6 bases from V and 0 bases from J, leaving 12 bases between. Germline CDR1 and CDR2: DFQATT and SNEGSKA (reference sequence).

The rearrangement joins TRBV11-2 to TRBJ1-1, with a possible D match to TRBD1 (5 bases). Germline V CDR1 and CDR2: SGHAT, FQNNGV. CDR3 length equals 11 residues. The V and J ends lost 5 bases and 11 bases respectively, with 12 bases between them. CDR3 sequence (DNA): TGTGCCAGCAGCCTATATGGGGCTGCTTTCTTT. Its protein product is CASSLYGAAFF.

In its sample, this clonotype was seen a few times. The rearrangement links TRBV5-1 to TRBJ2-4; D gene uncertain. The CDR3 is 15 residues long. Germline loops: CDR1 SGHRS, CDR2 YFSETQ. Trimming left V 0 bases short and J 6 bases short, with 13 bases between. The CDR3: CASSLGLPDGNIQYF. Written as DNA, the CDR3 is TGCGCCAGCAGCTTGGGCCTCCCGGATGGAAACATTCAGTACTTC.

The V call is TRBV19, the J call TRBJ2-4; no firm D call. V shed 3 bases and J shed 8 bases, with 14 bases lying between them. Germline V lookup: CDR1 LNHDA, CDR2 SQIVND (reference sequence). This CDR3 comprises 14 residues. Here the CDR3 reads CASSIGRTQDIQYF. CDR3 sequence (DNA): TGTGCCAGTAGTATCGGCCGGACCCAAGACATTCAGTACTTC.

The J gene is TRBJ2-1, the V gene TRBV3-1; D is unresolved. The germline V and J ends were trimmed by 2 bases and 0 bases, with 11 bases remaining between them. CDR3 size: 16 residues. In germline, CDR1 is LGHDT, CDR2 YNNKEL (reference sequence). Here the CDR3 DNA reads TGTGCCAGCAGCCAATTTGGGAAGAGCTCCTACAATGAGCAGTTCTTC. Its translation: CASSQFGKSSYNEQFF.

J is TRBJ2-3 and V is TRBV3-1, with no clear D. Trimming stripped 0 bases from V and 5 bases from J, with 9 bases between. This CDR3 contains 14 residues. CDR1 is LGHDT and CDR2 is YNNKEL in the germline V gene (reference sequence). CDR3 coding DNA: TGTGCCAGCAGCCAAGATGGGGTAGGAGATACGCAGTATTTT. Its translation is CASSQDGVGDTQYF.

The sample holds a few counts of this clonotype. The chain is built from TRBV12-3 or TRBV12-4 and TRBJ1-5; D is possibly TRBD1 (6 bases). CDR3 length: 14 residues. V dropped 8 bases and J dropped 0 bases, with 11 bases sitting between them. CDR3 residues: CASQGLYSNQPQHF. CDR3 bases: TGTGCCAGCCAGGGGCTTTATAGCAATCAGCCCCAGCATTTT.

This sequence joins TRBV5-1 and TRBJ1-1; D gene uncertain. CDR3 length: 14 residues. CDR1 is SGHRS and CDR2 is YFSETQ in the germline V gene. V lost 2 bases, J lost 0 bases, and 8 bases lay in between. CDR3 DNA sequence: TGCGCCAGCAGCTTCGGCGGGGTGAACACTGAAGCTTTCTTT. It specifies CASSFGGVNTEAFF.

The chain joins TRBV20-1 to TRBJ1-1; D may be TRBD1 (5 bases). V lost 0 bases, J lost 0 bases, and 11 bases lay in between. Germline V gene lookup returns CDR1 DFQATT and CDR2 SNEGSKA (reference sequence). This CDR3 has 15 amino acids. The CDR3 reads CSARDRDHLNTEAFF. For the CDR3, the DNA is TGCAGTGCTAGAGATCGGGACCATCTGAACACTGAAGCTTTCTTT.

The rearrangement joins TRBV5-1 to TRBJ1-6; 11 bases are a match to TRBD1. CDR1 is SGHRS and CDR2 is YFSETQ in the germline V gene. The CDR3 runs 18 residues. Trimming removed 4 bases from V and 5 bases from J; junction bases left unmatched: 11. CDR3 DNA: TGCGCCAGCAGCACCGGGACAGGGGGTGTCGTGAATAATTCACCCCTCCACTTT. Amino acid sequence: CASSTGTGGVVNNSPLHF.